This T cell receptor (beta chain) is from a study of blood T cell repertoires in COVID-19. Looking at the study overall: Samples of COVID-19 (acute and convalescent) were obtained from the United States, Italy and Spain. The analysed material was cDNA or gDNA that came from T cells, B-cell-depleted T cells, or PBMCs.

Trimming at V came to 6 bases and at J to 3 bases, leaving 10 bases not matched to a gene. CDR3 length equals 15 residues. Germline V gives CDR1 MNHEY, CDR2 SVGAGI. The table lists this clone with a few counts. Authors' processing steps: Reference gene primers were amplified, and this amplification served to estimate nucleated cell counts. Assay: immunoSEQ multiplex PCR; the TCRdb copy retains only in-frame clones and omits some. The V and J calls and clone size were taken over from that table, and D and trimming were inferred from the DNA. The table shows roughly 250,000 clones, with 88% occurring only once.

This chain uses TRBV6-5 with TRBJ2-7, with 8 bases that match TRBD1. The receptor's source is a man in his 60s who had recovered from COVID-19. The sample was peripheral blood. Written as DNA, the CDR3 is TGTGCCAGCAGGCGCCCCGGGACAGGATTCTACGAGCAGTACTTC. Protein product: CASRRPGTGFYEQYF.